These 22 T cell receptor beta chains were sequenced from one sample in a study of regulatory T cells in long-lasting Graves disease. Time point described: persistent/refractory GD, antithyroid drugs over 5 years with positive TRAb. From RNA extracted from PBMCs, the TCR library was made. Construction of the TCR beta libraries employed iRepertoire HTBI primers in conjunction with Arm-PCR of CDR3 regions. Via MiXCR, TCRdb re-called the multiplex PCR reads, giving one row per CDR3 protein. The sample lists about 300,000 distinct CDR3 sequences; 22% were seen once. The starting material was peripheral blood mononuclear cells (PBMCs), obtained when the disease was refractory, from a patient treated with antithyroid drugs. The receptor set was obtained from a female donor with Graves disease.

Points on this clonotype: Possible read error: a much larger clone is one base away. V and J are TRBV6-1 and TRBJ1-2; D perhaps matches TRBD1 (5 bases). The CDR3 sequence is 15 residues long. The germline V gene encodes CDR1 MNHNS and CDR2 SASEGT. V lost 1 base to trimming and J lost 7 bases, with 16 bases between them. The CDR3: CASSEVGRGRGGYTF. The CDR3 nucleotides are TGTGCCAGCAGTGAAGTGGGACGTGGCCGTGGTGGCTACACCTTC.

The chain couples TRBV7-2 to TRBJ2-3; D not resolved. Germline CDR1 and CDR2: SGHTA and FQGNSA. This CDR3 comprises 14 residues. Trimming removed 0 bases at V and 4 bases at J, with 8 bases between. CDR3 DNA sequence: TGTGCCAGCAGCTTAGCGCTTATTGCAGATACGCAGTATTTT. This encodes CASSLALIADTQYF. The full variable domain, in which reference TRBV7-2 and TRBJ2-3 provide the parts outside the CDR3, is GAGVSQSPSNKVTEKGKDVELRCDPISGHTALYWYRQSLGQGLEFLIYFQGNSAPDKSGLPSDRFSAERTGGSVSTLTIQRTQQEDSAVYLCASSLALIADTQYFGPGTRLTVL.

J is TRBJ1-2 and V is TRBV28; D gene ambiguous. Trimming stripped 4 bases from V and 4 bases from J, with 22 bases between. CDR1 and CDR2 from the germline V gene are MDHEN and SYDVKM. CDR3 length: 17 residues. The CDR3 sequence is CASSSMLVGSMTYGYTF. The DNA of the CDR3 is TGTGCCAGCAGTTCCATGTTGGTGGGGTCTATGACCTATGGCTACACCTTC.

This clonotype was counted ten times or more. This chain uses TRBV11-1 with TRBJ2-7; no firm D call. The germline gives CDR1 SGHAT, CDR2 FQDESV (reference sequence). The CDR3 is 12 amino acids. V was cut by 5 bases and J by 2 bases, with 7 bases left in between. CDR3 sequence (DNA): TGTGCCAGCAGCCGCACCCCCTACGAGCAGTACTTC. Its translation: CASSRTPYEQYF.

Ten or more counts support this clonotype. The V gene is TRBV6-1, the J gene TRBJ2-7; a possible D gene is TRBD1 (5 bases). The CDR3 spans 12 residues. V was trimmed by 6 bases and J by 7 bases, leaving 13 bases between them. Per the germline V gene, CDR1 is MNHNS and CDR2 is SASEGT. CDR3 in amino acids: CASSDSFGEQYF. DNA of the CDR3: TGTGCCAGCAGCGACAGCTTTGGGGAGCAGTACTTC.

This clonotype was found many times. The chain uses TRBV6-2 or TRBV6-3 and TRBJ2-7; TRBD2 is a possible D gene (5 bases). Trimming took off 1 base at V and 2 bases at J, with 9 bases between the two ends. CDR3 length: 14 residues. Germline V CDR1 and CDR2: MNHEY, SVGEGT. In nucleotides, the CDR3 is TGTGCCAGCAGTTACTACACCGGGGCCTACGAGCAGTACTTC. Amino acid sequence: CASSYYTGAYEQYF.

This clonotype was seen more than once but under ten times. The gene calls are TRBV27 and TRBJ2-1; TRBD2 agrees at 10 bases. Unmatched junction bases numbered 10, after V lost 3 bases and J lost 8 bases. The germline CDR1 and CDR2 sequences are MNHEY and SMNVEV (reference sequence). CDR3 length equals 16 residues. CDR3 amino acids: CASSFSRSGRADEQFF. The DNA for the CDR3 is TGTGCCAGCAGTTTTTCAAGGAGCGGGAGGGCCGATGAGCAGTTCTTC.

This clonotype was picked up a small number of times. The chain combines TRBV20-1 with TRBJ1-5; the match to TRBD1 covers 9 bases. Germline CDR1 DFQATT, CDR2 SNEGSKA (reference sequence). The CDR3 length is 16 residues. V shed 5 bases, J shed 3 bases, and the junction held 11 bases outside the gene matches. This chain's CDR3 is CSAGGIQGADNQPQHF. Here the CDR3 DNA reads TGCAGTGCTGGTGGGATACAGGGGGCCGACAATCAGCCCCAGCATTTT.

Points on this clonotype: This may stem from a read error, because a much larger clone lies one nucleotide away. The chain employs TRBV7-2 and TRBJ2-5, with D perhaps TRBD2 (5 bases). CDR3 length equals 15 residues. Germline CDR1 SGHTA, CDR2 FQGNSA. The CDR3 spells CASSLDPGSQEAQYF. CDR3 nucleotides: TGTGCCAGCAGCTTAGATCCGGGGAGCCAAGAGGCCCAGTACTTC.

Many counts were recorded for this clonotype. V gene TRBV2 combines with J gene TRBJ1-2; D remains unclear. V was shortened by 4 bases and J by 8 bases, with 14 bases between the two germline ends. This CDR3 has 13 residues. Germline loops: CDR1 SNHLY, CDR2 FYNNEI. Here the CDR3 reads CASSVSGPRGYTF. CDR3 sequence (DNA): TGTGCCAGCAGTGTGTCAGGCCCGCGGGGCTACACCTTC.

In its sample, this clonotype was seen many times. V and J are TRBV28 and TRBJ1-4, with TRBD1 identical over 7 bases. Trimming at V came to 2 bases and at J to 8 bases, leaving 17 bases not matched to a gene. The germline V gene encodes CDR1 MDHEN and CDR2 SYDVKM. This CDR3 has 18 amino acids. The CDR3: CASSLVIKWQQGEEKLFF. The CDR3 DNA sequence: TGTGCCAGCAGTTTAGTTATCAAGTGGCAGCAGGGGGAGGAAAAACTGTTTTTT.

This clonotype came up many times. The DNA of the CDR3 is TGTGCCAGCAGCTTCGGCGGGAGGGCCGGCGAGCAGTACTTC. This codes for CASSFGGRAGEQYF. This chain links TRBV11-2 with TRBJ2-7; TRBD2 matches 9 bases. In germline, CDR1 is SGHAT, CDR2 FQNNGV. The CDR3 extends over 14 amino acids. Unmatched junction bases numbered 6, after V lost 3 bases and J lost 6 bases.

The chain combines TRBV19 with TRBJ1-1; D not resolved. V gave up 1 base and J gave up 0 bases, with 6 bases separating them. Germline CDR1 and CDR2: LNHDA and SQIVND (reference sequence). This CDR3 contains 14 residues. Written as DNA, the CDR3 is TGTGCCAGTAGTATAGGGTTCATGAACACTGAAGCTTTCTTT. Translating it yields CASSIGFMNTEAFF.

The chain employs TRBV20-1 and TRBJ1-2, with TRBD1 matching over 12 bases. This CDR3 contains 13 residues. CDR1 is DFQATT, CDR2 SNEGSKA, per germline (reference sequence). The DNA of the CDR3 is TGCAGCGGGACAGGGGGCGCAAACTATGGCAGCACCTTC. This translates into CSGTGGANYGSTF.

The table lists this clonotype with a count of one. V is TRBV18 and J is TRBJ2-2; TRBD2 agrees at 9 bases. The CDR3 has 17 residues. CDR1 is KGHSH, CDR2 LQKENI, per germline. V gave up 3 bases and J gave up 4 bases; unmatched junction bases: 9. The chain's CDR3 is CASSPRGSGSVTGELFF. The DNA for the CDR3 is TGTGCCAGCTCACCCCGAGGTAGCGGGAGCGTCACCGGGGAGCTGTTTTTT.

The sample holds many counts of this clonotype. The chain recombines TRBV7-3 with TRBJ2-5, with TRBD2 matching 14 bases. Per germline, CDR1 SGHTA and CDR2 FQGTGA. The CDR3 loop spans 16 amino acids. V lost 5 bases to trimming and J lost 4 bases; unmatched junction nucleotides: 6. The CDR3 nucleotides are TGTGCCAGCAGCCCGGGACTAGCGGGAGTCGCAGAGACCCAGTACTTC. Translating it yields CASSPGLAGVAETQYF. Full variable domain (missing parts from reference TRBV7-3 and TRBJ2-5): GAGVSQTPSNKVTEKGKYVELRCDPISGHTALYWYRQSLGQGPEFLIYFQGTGAADDSGLPNDRFFAVRPEGSVSTLKIQRTERGDSAVYLCASSPGLAGVAETQYFGPGTRLLVL.

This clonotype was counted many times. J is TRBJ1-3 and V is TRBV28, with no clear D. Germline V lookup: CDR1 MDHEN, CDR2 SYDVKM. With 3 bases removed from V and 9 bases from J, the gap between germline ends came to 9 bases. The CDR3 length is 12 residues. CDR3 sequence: CASSFGLSTIYF. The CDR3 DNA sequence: TGTGCCAGCAGTTTTGGGCTAAGCACCATATATTTT.

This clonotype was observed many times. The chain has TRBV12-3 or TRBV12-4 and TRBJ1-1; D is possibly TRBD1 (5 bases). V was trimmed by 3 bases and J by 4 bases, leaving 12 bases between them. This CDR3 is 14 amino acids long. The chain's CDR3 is CASSLRGAGTEAFF. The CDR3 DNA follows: TGTGCCAGCAGTTTGAGGGGCGCGGGCACTGAAGCTTTCTTT.

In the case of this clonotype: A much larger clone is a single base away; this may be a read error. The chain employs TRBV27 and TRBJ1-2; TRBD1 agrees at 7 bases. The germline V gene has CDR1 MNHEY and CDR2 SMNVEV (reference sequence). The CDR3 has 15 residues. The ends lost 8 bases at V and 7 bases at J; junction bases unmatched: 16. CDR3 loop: CASSPGQRGFFGYTF. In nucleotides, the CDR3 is TGTGCCAGCTCCCCGGGACAGAGAGGATTTTTTGGCTACACCTTC.

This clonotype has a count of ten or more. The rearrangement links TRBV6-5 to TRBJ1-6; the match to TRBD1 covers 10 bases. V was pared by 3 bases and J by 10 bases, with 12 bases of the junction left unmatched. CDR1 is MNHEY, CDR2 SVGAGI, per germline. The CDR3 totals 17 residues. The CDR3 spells CASSYLTPGTGASPLHF. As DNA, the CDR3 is TGTGCCAGCAGTTATTTAACCCCCGGGACAGGGGCCTCACCCCTCCACTTT.

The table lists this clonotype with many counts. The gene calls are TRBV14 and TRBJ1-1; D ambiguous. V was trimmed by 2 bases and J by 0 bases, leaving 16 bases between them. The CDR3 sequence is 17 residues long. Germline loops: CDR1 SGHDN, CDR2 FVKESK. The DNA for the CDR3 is TGTGCCAGCAGCCAATTTTTTGGTATTGGGATGAACACTGAAGCTTTCTTT. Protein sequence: CASSQFFGIGMNTEAFF.

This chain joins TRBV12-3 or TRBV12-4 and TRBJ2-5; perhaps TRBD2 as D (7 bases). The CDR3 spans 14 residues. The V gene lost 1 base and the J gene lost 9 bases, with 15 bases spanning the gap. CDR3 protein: CASSLVGGRGAQYF. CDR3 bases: TGTGCCAGCAGTTTAGTTGGAGGGAGGGGGGCCCAGTACTTC.